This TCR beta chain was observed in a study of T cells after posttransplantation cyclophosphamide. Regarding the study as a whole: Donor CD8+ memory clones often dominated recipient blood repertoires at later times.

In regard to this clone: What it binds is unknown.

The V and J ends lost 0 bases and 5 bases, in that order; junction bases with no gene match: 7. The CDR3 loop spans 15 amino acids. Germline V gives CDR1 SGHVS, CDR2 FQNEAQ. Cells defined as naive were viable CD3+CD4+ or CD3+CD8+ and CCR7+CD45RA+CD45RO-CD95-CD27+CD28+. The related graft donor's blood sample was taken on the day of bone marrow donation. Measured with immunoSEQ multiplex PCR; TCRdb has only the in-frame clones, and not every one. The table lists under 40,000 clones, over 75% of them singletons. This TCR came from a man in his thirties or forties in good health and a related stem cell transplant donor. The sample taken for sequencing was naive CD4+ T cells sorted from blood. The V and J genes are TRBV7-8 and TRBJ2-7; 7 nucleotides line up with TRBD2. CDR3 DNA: TGTGCCAGCAGCTTAGCGGGGGGGATAAAGGACGAGCAGTACTTC. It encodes CASSLAGGIKDEQYF.